Sequencing of this T cell receptor beta chain was carried out in a study of T cell responses to AZD1222 COVID-19 vaccine. Regarding the study as a whole: Donor demographics were predominantly white British with a female majority; clonal diversity may be underestimated. Targeting of unmutated variant regions was reportedly seen in nearly half of spike-specific TCRs. Seropositive status at baseline applied to only a handful of AZD1222 recipients.

Germline V gene sequence: CDR1 SGHVS, CDR2 FQNEAQ. J was trimmed by 8 bases and V by 4 bases; bases with no gene match: 6. The CDR3 covers 14 residues. The study pooled second doses at about 4 or about 12 weeks. Details on this clone: The antigen is undetermined.

Profiling relied on immunoSEQ multiplex PCR, and the TCRdb table lists in-frame clones only, not all of them. The sample lists about 150,000 clones; just over 90% were seen once. The receptor was isolated from an adult who received the AZD1222 COVID-19 vaccine. The source was peripheral blood, collected 28 days after the second AZD1222 dose. V and J are TRBV7-8 and TRBJ1-4; 8 bases fit TRBD1. This CDR3 is CASSSGQGGEKLFF. Here the CDR3 DNA reads TGTGCCAGCAGCTCAGGACAGGGCGGGGAAAAACTGTTTTTT.